This T cell receptor (beta chain) stems from a study of CD8+CD57+ T cells in acquired aplastic anemia (dated by TCRdb to the late 2010s). Study-level background: On average, sorted CD4+ and CD8+ cells yielded 3.2 ug of extracted DNA, with a range of about 0.19 to 30 ug. CD8+CD57+ expansion was defined as frequency above the mean frequency observed in healthy subjects.

Patients chosen for sequencing had shown expansion of CD8+CD57+ cells by flow cytometry. All patients had severe acquired aplastic anemia diagnosed by International Study of Aplastic Anemia and Agranulocytosis and Camitta criteria. At the time blood was sampled, none of the patients had received any therapy. TCR repertoires of sorted CD4+ and CD8+ blood T cells from severe aplastic anemia patients and healthy subjects were deep-sequenced in the study. Patients were enrolled under clinicaltrials.gov protocols 00001620, 01623167, 00001397, 00071045, 00081523 and 00961064 in the USA. Ficoll-Paque density gradient centrifugation was used to isolate peripheral blood mononuclear cells. Before DNA was extracted, CD4+ and CD8+ T cells were sorted using either FACS or magnetic beads. Looking up the germline V gene (reference sequence) yields CDR1 PRHDT and CDR2 FYEKMQ. V loses 3 bases of germline sequence and J loses 4 bases, and the interval between the two ends is 18 bases. The CDR3 holds 16 amino acids from the cysteine to the phenylalanine. Solely the CDR3 DNA is kept, with 48 bases framed from the first base.

Comments on this clonotype: Its target antigen remains unknown. Base qualities are not at hand, and no much larger clone is one base apart.

Genomic DNA served as template for TCR beta VDJ combination and CDR3 sequence profiling. An Illumina HiSeq 2000 was the platform used for TCR repertoire sequencing. The source study handled its data this way. TRBV/TRBJ rearrangement plots, CDR3 size and DJ length profiles, and Simpson's diversity index were used to evaluate the repertoires. Whichever DNA sequence was most abundant in the deep sequencing data was defined as the immunodominant clone. CDR3 amino acid sequences were checked for sharing across subjects and were also compared against the VDJdb database and published repertoires. TCRdb applied fastp at Q25 and MiXCR to the public reads, then kept only in-frame beta chains. Each CDR3 protein gets just one entry, which takes the most common genes and DNA from the rows behind it. The V and J calls come from TCRdb's annotation, not from the publication. The sample table lists roughly 250,000 distinct CDR3 sequences, 65% to 90% of them with a count of one. The ten top clones hold approximately 40% of the sample.

The full study reports these points: Although roughly 29 CD8+ CDR3 sequences were shared by patients and controls, these sequences appeared highly expressed in patients and within the immunodominant clones of patients. Patients and healthy controls showed no significant difference in CD8+ Simpson's diversity (P=0.060).

The sequence was obtained from a human donor with aplastic anemia. The V gene is TRBV13 and the J gene is TRBJ1-2; TRBD1 is perhaps the D gene, given 6 matching bases. The sample was sorted CD4+, CD8+, or CD8+CD57+ T cells (not recorded which) from PBMCs. The sequenced DNA: TGTGCCAGCAGCTTGCGGGGCAGGGGCTTGGTCTATGGCTACACCTTC. It is translated as CASSLRGRGLVYGYTF.